The rows below give T cell receptor beta chains drawn from one sample of a study of early T cells in non-severe SARS-CoV-2 infection. TCRdb processed the 5' RACE reads anew with MiXCR; each CDR3 protein has one entry. The sample lists about 48,000 distinct CDR3 sequences; roughly 6.1% were seen once. The sample was whole blood, taken at baseline. The source is an adult who was a healthcare worker with PCR-confirmed SARS-CoV-2 infection or an uninfected control (not recorded which). CDR3s include the opening cysteine and the closing phenylalanine or tryptophan. Each record gives: D gene, J gene, V gene, clone size, CDR3 protein, CDR3 DNA. A D gene is named only where the DNA matches it firmly. Clone size is not always given. Where it is, it says once, few, many or a class for expanded clones.

>TRBD2|TRBJ2-1|TRBV6-2/TRBV6-3|few
CASITSGRVNEQFF
TGTGCCAGCATTACTAGCGGGAGGGTTAATGAGCAGTTCTTC
>.|TRBJ2-7|TRBV6-2/TRBV6-3|many
CASSYGGTTYEQYF
TGTGCCAGCAGTTACGGTGGCACCACCTACGAGCAGTACTTC
>.|TRBJ2-7|TRBV27|many
CASSFGDRPSYEQYF
TGTGCCAGCAGTTTTGGGGACCGCCCTTCCTACGAGCAGTACTTC
>.|TRBJ2-7|TRBV4-1|few
CASSQRASAAYEQYF
TGCGCCAGCAGCCAAAGAGCTAGCGCCGCCTACGAGCAGTACTTC
>TRBD2|TRBJ2-1|TRBV29-1|few
CSVAGTTYNEQFF
TGCAGCGTCGCCGGGACTACCTACAATGAGCAGTTCTTC
>.|TRBJ2-7|TRBV3-1|few
CASSQNSKAGEQYF
TGTGCCAGCAGCCAAAATTCCAAGGCGGGCGAGCAGTACTTC
>.|TRBJ1-6|TRBV5-6|few
CASSLLAGNSPLHF
TGTGCCAGCAGCTTGCTCGCTGGGAATTCACCCCTCCACTTT
>.|TRBJ2-3|TRBV7-2|few
CASSLARGTAGTDTQYF
TGTGCCAGCAGCTTAGCGCGAGGGACTGCCGGGACAGATACGCAGTATTTT
>.|TRBJ1-4|TRBV19|many
CASSSGRANEKLFF
TGTGCCAGCTCCTCAGGACGGGCTAATGAAAAACTGTTTTTT
>.|TRBJ2-7|TRBV24-1|many
CATSDWGPEQYF
TGTGCCACCAGTGATTGGGGTCCCGAGCAGTACTTC
>TRBD1|TRBJ2-3|TRBV5-4|many
CASSLRTGRSDTQYF
TGTGCCAGCAGCCTGCGGACAGGGAGGTCAGATACGCAGTATTTT
>.|TRBJ2-1|TRBV7-9|.
CASSLMTLHNEQFF
TGTGCCAGCAGCTTAATGACTCTTCACAATGAGCAGTTCTTC
>TRBD1|TRBJ1-2|TRBV28|many
CATRDRTPDNYGYTF
TGTGCCACCAGGGACAGGACACCGGATAACTATGGCTACACCTTC
>.|TRBJ2-6|TRBV24-1|many
CATSDLKGTGANVLTF
TGTGCCACCAGTGATTTGAAGGGGACCGGGGCCAACGTCCTGACTTTC
>.|TRBJ1-5|TRBV12-3/TRBV12-4|.
CASRGSSNQPQHF
TGTGCCAGCCGGGGTAGTAGCAATCAGCCCCAGCATTTT
>TRBD2|TRBJ2-1|TRBV6-5|many
CASSYSTSGRRNEQFF
TGTGCCAGCAGTTACTCGACTAGCGGGAGACGCAATGAGCAGTTCTTC